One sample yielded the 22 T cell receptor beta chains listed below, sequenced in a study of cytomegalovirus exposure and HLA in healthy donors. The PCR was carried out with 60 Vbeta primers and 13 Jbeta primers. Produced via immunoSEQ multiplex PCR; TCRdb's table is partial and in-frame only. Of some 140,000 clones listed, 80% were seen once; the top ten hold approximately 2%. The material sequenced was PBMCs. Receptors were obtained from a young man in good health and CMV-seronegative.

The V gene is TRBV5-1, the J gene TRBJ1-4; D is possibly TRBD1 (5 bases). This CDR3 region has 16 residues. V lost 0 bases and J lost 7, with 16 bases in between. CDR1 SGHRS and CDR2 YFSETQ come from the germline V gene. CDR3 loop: CASSLAPAGNSEKLFF. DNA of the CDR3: TGCGCCAGCAGCTTGGCCCCGGCAGGGAATTCTGAAAAACTGTTTTTT.

The chain's CDR3 is CASSLVAGVGNQPQHF. CDR3 nucleotide sequence: TGTGCCAGCAGTTTAGTGGCGGGGGTGGGCAATCAGCCCCAGCATTTT. The rearrangement links TRBV27 to TRBJ1-5, with a weak D call TRBD1 (5 bases). CDR1 MNHEY and CDR2 SMNVEV come from the germline V gene (reference sequence). This CDR3 spans 16 amino acids. Trimming removed 2 bases from V and 2 bases from J, with 13 bases in between.

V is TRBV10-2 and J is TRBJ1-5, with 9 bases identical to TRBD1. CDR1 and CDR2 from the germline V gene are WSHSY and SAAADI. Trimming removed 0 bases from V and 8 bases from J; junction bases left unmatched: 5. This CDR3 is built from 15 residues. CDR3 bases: TGCGCCAGCAGTGAGTCCGACAGGGGGTGGGAGCCCCAGCATTTT. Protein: CASSESDRGWEPQHF.

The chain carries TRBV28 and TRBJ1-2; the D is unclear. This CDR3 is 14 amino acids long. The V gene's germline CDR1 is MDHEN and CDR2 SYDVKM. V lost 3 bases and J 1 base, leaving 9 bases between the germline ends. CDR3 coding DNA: TGTGCCAGCAGTTTTAGCGGGAATAACTATGGCTACACCTTC. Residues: CASSFSGNNYGYTF.

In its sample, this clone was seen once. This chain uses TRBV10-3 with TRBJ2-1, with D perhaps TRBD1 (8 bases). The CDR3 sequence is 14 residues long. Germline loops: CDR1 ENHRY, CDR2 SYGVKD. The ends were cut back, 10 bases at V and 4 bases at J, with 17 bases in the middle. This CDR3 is CATQGGPFYNEQFF. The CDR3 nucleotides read TGTGCCACACAGGGGGGGCCCTTTTACAATGAGCAGTTCTTC.

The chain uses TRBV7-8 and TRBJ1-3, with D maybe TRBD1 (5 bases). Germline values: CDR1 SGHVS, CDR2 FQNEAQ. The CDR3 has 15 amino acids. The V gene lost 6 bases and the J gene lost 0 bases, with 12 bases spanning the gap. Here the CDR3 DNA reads TGTGCCAGCAGTCGGGGGATGAGCTCTGGAAACACCATATATTTT. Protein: CASSRGMSSGNTIYF.

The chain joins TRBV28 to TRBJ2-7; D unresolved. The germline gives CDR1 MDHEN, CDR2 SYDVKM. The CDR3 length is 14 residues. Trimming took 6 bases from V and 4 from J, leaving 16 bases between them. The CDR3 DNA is TGTGCCAGCAGAGACGGCAGGTCAGCATACGAGCAGTACTTC. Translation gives CASRDGRSAYEQYF.

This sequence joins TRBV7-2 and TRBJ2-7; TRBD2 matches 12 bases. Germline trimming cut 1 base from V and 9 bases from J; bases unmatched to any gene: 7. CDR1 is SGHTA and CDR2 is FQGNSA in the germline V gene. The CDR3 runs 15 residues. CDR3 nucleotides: TGTGCCAGCAGCTTAGGGACTAGCGGGGCGCGGTGGCAGTACTTC. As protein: CASSLGTSGARWQYF.

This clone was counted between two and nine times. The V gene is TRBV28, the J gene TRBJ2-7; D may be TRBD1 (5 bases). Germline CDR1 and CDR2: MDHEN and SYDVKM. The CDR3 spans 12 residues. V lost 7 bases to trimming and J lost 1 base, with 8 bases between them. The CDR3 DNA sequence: TGTGCCAGCATCGGACAATCCTACGAGCAGTACTTC. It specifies CASIGQSYEQYF.

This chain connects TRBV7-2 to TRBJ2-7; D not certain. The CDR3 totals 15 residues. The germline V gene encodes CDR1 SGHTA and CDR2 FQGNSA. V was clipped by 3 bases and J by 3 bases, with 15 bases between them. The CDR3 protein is CASSFWPSPGYEQYF. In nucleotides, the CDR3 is TGTGCCAGCAGCTTTTGGCCGTCCCCGGGCTACGAGCAGTACTTC.

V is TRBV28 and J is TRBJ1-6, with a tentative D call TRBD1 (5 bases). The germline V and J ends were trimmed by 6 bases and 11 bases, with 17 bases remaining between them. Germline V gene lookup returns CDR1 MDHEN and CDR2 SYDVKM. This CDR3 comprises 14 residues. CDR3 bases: TGTGCCAGCAGCCCTAGACAGTACGCAGCACCCCTCCACTTT. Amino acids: CASSPRQYAAPLHF.

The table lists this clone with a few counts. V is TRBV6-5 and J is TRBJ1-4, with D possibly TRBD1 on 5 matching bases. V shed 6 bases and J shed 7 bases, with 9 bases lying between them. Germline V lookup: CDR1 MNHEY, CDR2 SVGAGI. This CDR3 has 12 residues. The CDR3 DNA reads TGTGCCAGCAGAGCAGGGTCTGAAAAACTGTTTTTT. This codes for CASRAGSEKLFF.

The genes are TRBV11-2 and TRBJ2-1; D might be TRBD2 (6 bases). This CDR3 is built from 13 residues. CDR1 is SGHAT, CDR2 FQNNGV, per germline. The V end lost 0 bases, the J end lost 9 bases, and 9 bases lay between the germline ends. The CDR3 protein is CASSLEIGGEQFF. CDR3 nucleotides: TGTGCCAGCAGCTTAGAGATCGGGGGTGAGCAGTTCTTC.

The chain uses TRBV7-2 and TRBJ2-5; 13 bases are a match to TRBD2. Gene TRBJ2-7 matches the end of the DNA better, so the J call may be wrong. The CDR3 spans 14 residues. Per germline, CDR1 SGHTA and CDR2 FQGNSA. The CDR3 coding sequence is TGTGCCAGCAGTTGGGGACTAGCGGGAAGCGAGCAGTACTTC. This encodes CASSWGLAGSEQYF.

CDR3 sequence reads: CAFLAGNTEAFF. DNA of the CDR3: TGTGCCTTTCTCGCGGGGAACACTGAAGCTTTCTTT. This sequence joins TRBV30 and TRBJ1-1, with D unresolved. In germline, CDR1 is GTSNPN, CDR2 SVGIG (reference sequence). Trimming stripped 7 bases from V and 1 base from J, with 10 bases between. The CDR3 has 12 amino acids.

The CDR3 here is CASTRFRSGGQETQYF. The CDR3 bases are TGTGCCAGCACCCGGTTTCGAAGCGGGGGGCAAGAGACCCAGTACTTC. This chain links TRBV5-4 with TRBJ2-5, with 9 bases identical to TRBD2. With V trimmed by 6 bases and J by 2 bases, 11 bases remained unmatched. The CDR3 runs 16 residues. Germline V gene lookup returns CDR1 SGHNT and CDR2 YYREEE (reference sequence). The full variable domain, in which reference TRBV5-4 and TRBJ2-5 provide the parts outside the CDR3, is ETGVTQSPTHLIKTRGQQVTLRCSSQSGHNTVSWYQQALGQGPQFIFQYYREEENGRGNFPPRFSGLQFPNYSSELNVNALELDDSALYLCASTRFRSGGQETQYFGPGTRLLVL.

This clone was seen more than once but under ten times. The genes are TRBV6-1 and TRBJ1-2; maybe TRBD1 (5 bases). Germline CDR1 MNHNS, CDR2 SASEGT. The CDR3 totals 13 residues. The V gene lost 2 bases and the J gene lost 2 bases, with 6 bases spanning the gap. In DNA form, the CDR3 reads TGTGCCAGCAGTGAAAAGGGGAACTATGGCTACACCTTC. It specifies CASSEKGNYGYTF.

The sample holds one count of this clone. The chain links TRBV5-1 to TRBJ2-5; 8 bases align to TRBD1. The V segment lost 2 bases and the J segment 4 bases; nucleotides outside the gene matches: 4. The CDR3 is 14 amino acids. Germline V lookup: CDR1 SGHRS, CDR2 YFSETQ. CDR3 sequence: CASSFGQGGETQYF. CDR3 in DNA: TGCGCCAGCAGCTTCGGACAGGGAGGAGAGACCCAGTACTTC. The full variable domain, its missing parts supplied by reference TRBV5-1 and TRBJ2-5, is KAGVTQTPRYLIKTRGQQVTLSCSPISGHRSVSWYQQTPGQGLQFLFEYFSETQRNKGNFPGRFSGRQFSNSRSEMNVSTLELGDSALYLCASSFGQGGETQYFGPGTRLLVL.

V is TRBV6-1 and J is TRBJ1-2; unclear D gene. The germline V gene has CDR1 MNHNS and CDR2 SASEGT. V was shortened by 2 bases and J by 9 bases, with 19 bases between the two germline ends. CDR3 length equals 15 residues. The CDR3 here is CASSESVGSRARYTF. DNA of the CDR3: TGTGCCAGCAGTGAATCGGTGGGCTCACGCGCGCGCTACACCTTC.

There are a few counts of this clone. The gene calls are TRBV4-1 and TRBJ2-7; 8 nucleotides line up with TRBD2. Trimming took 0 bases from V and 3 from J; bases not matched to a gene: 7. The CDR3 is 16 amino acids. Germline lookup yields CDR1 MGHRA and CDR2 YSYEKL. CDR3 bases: TGCGCCAGCAGCCAAGATTACAGAAGCGGGAGCTACGAGCAGTACTTC. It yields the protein CASSQDYRSGSYEQYF.

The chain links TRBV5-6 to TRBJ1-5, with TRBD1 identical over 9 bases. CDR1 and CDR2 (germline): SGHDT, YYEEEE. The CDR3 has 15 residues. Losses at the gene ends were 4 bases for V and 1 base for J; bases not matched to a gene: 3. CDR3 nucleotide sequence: TGTGCCAGCAGCCGAGGGACAGGGAGCAATCAGCCCCAGCATTTT. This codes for CASSRGTGSNQPQHF.

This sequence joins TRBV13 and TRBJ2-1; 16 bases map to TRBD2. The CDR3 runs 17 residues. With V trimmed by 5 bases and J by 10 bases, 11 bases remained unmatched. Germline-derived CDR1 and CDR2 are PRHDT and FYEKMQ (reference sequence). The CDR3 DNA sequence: TGTGCCAGCAGCCCAGGGACTAGCGGGAGGGCCCGGCCCGAGCAGTTCTTC. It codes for CASSPGTSGRARPEQFF. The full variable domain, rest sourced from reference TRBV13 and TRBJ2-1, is AAGVIQSPRHLIKEKRETATLKCYPIPRHDTVYWYQQGPGQDPQFLISFYEKMQSDKGSIPDRFSAQQFSDYHSELNMSSLELGDSALYFCASSPGTSGRARPEQFFGPGTRLTVL.